This TCR beta chain was recorded in a study of sequential checkpoint blockade in melanoma. Regarding treatment: randomized to nivolumab then ipilimumab (arm A) or the reverse (arm B). Patients had received no earlier DNA-damaging chemotherapy. From thawed PBMCs, live CD3+CD8+ cells negative for CD19 and CD56 were sorted. Germline assignment: CDR1 PRHDT and CDR2 FYEKMQ (reference sequence). V gave up 5 bases and J gave up 8 bases; unmatched junction bases: 9. This CDR3 has 14 amino acids. Clones were read by immunoSEQ multiplex PCR, and TCRdb kept only the in-frame ones, dropping some. The sample holds over 25,000 clones, 77% seen once.

The chain employs TRBV13 and TRBJ2-1, with 7 bases matching TRBD2. The specimen comprised CD8+ T cells sorted from blood (inferred from file names), sampled from a patient given nivolumab and ipilimumab in sequence. This TCR was sampled from a human donor with melanoma. The CDR3 DNA follows: TGTGCCAGCAGCCTACGGTGGGGGGGTGATGAGCAGTTCTTC. This sequence encodes CASSLRWGGDEQFF.